The clone carrying this T cell receptor (beta chain) was seen at least ten times. The antigen is undetermined. A second PCR, run for roughly 7 to 11 cycles, used a sample-barcoded 5' primer plus a J-beta primer mix. Each CDR3 protein is one row after TCRdb ran MiXCR on the 5' RACE reads. This table holds over a million distinct CDR3 sequences, around 59% found once. This CDR3 is built from 14 residues. V was cut by 5 bases and J by 0 bases, with 8 bases left in between. Looked up from germline, CDR1 is MDHEN and CDR2 is SYDVKM. The data originate from a study of blood T cells in healthy people across ages. Peripheral blood was drawn, around 9.4 milliliters per donor. Total RNA extracted from each sample amounted to at least 5.5 micrograms. General study points: Naive CD4+ cell counts and diversity both ran higher in long-lived than in aged donors.

The receptor comes from a man aged 18 to 29 in good health. The chain couples TRBV28 to TRBJ2-1; D uncertain. The material sequenced was blood. The CDR3 sequence is CASSMDHSYNEQFF. The CDR3 nucleotides are TGTGCCAGCAGTATGGACCACTCCTACAATGAGCAGTTCTTC. Variable domain in full (rest from reference TRBV28 and TRBJ2-1): DVKVTQSSRYLVKRTGEKVFLECVQDMDHENMFWYRQDPGLGLRLIYFSYDVKMKEKGDIPEGYSVSREKKERFSLILESASTNQTSMYLCASSMDHSYNEQFFGPGTRLTVL.